Only a few counts were recorded for the clone carrying this TCR beta chain. Its target is unknown. The primer mix had 60 Vbeta and 13 Jbeta primers. Method: immunoSEQ multiplex PCR; TCRdb's copy keeps in-frame clones and lacks some. Of around 100,000 clones detected, 55% to 80% appear once; the ten largest clones hold 3.5% to 4.5%. The entry originates in a study of cytomegalovirus exposure and HLA in healthy donors. Findings and limits, study-wide: A later analysis found that most CMV-associated TCR beta chains appeared HLA-restricted. The authors confirmed in vitro that three CMV-associated chains were specific for CMV antigens. Association of a missense DCLRE1C variant with TCR beta V- and J-gene trimming was reported in a later analysis. A later examination showed that TCR association rates differed by HLA locus, with DRB1 most and HLA-C fewest.

This sequence was found in a man aged 40-55 years in good health and CMV-seronegative. The sample was PBMCs.

CDR3 bases: TGCGCCAGCAGCTTTCAGGGGGTCGGGGGCTACACCTTC. The encoded protein is CASSFQGVGGYTF. The chain recombines TRBV5-1 with TRBJ1-2, with 7 bases fitting TRBD1. The CDR3 consists of 13 residues. Germline assignment: CDR1 SGHRS and CDR2 YFSETQ. V was clipped by 2 bases and J by 8 bases; unmatched bases: 6.